The clone carrying this TCR beta chain was detected only a few times. Its antigen is still unknown. V lost 6 bases to trimming and J lost 0 bases; unmatched junction nucleotides: 8. There are 14 residues in the CDR3. The germline V gene encodes CDR1 GTSNPN and CDR2 SVGIG (reference sequence). MiXCR was run by TCRdb on the 5' RACE reads, yielding one entry per CDR3 protein. This sample has roughly 130,000 distinct CDR3 sequences, with about 5.9% found just once. The data originate from a study of T-cell memory formation after mild COVID-19. Study findings and constraints: Certain responding clones were present in pre-infection memory, suggesting participation of cross-reactive memory. Balance between CD4 and CD8 was seen in clones contracting day 15 to 85, and a CD4+ lean was seen in later expanders. Chiefly within CM and EM were the contracting CD4+ clones; CD8+ ones were within EMRA.

The genes are TRBV30 and TRBJ2-7; 7 bases are a match to TRBD1. Sequenced sample: PBMCs or a T cell subset sorted from them (not recorded which). The clonotype originates from an adult woman who had mild COVID-19 (a few samples of this study predate the infection). Cell type and time point are not known. CDR3 DNA: TGTGCCTGCCCGACAGGGAAGAGCTCCTACGAGCAGTACTTC. Translating gives CACPTGKSSYEQYF.